One and the same sample provided the 8 T cell receptor beta chains below, sequenced in a study of T cell repertoires in cytomegalovirus infection. TCRdb processed the reads anew with MiXCR; each CDR3 protein has one entry. The sample comprises approximately 400,000 distinct CDR3 sequences, roughly 30% of which are singletons, and roughly an eighth rests with the top ten. The specimen was PBMCs. The receptors here all came from a human donor in good health (CMV status not recorded). Some clones in this sample may be carry-over from other donors' samples.

This clonotype was detected only a few times. The chain employs TRBV28 and TRBJ2-2; D is undetermined. The germline V gene has CDR1 MDHEN and CDR2 SYDVKM. V was cut by 7 bases and J by 6 bases, with 6 bases left in between. The CDR3 has 11 residues. CDR3 DNA sequence: TGTGCCAGCACGGGCGCCGGGGAGCTGTTTTTT. Translating it yields CASTGAGELFF.

The CDR3 DNA is TGCAGCGTTGAAACCGGGACAGGGGGCGACGAGCAGTACTTC. This gives the protein CSVETGTGGDEQYF. The V and J genes are TRBV29-1 and TRBJ2-7; 12 nucleotides match TRBD1. CDR3 length: 14 amino acids. Germline-derived CDR1 and CDR2 are SQVTM and ANQGSEA. Losses at the gene ends were 2 bases for V and 5 bases for J; bases not matched to a gene: 4.

This clonotype was recorded at least ten times. The chain is built from TRBV7-2 and TRBJ2-7, with TRBD1 as a possible D gene (5 bases). CDR1 is SGHTA, CDR2 FQGNSA, per germline. CDR3 length equals 15 residues. Trimming took off 4 bases at V and 5 bases at J, with 18 bases between the two ends. CDR3 DNA sequence: TGTGCCAGCAGCTCGACTTCAGGGATTTTGGACGAGCAGTACTTC. This sequence encodes CASSSTSGILDEQYF.

About this clonotype itself: An end of the junction does not agree with germline; a read error may underlie this. The V gene is TRBV7-2, the J gene TRBJ1-2; D unclear. The CDR3 has 13 amino acids. The germline CDR1 and CDR2 sequences are SGHTA and FQGNSA. The CDR3 DNA reads as TGTGACAGCAGCTTAGCGCGGGAGGCAGGCGACACCTTC. Amino acids: CDSSLAREAGDTF.

This clonotype has a handful of counts. The V and J genes are TRBV6-5 and TRBJ2-1, with 8 nucleotides matching TRBD2. Germline CDR1 and CDR2: MNHEY and SVGAGI. With V trimmed by 7 bases and J by 2 bases, 7 bases remained unmatched. CDR3 length: 15 residues. The CDR3 region has the DNA TGTGCCAGCAAGTGGACGGGGGGGACCTACAATGAGCAGTTCTTC. Protein: CASKWTGGTYNEQFF.

This clonotype was found a few times. The chain combines TRBV4-3 with TRBJ2-1, with unresolved D. Germline V gives CDR1 LGHNA, CDR2 YSLEER. The germline V and J ends were trimmed by 1 base and 2 bases, with 9 bases remaining between them. This CDR3 is 15 amino acids long. CDR3 bases: TGCGCCAGCAGCCAAGGCCAGGCAGCCTACAATGAGCAGTTCTTC. Translated: CASSQGQAAYNEQFF.

The chain has TRBV28 and TRBJ1-3; no clear D gene. CDR1 is MDHEN, CDR2 SYDVKM, per germline. CDR3 size: 17 residues. Trimming cost V 4 bases and J 3 bases, with 19 bases left between them. CDR3 coding DNA: TGTGCCAGCAGTTCCGGACCAAGATTAGATTTTGGAAACACCATATATTTT. Translating gives CASSSGPRLDFGNTIYF.

The chain uses TRBV24-1 and TRBJ1-5; tentatively, D is TRBD1 (5 bases). The V gene lost 4 bases and the J gene lost 3 bases, with 15 bases spanning the gap. Germline lookup yields CDR1 KGHDR and CDR2 SFDVKD. The CDR3 has 16 residues. CDR3 amino acids: CATSDRGAGHNQPQHF. The CDR3 DNA is TGTGCCACCAGTGACCGCGGGGCAGGGCACAATCAGCCCCAGCATTTT.